This T cell receptor beta chain emerged from a study of T-cell memory formation after mild COVID-19. TCRdb recomputed calls from the 5' RACE reads with MiXCR, one row per CDR3 protein. The sample lists around 200,000 distinct CDR3 sequences; 8% to 11% were seen once. The TCR comes from a man younger than 35 who had mild COVID-19 (a few samples of this study predate the infection). Cell type and time point are not known. Source material: PBMCs or a T cell subset sorted from them (not recorded which).

CDR3: CASSTTGDYGYTF. The CDR3, as DNA: TGTGCCAGCTCGACGACAGGGGATTATGGCTACACCTTC. The rearrangement uses TRBV13 and TRBJ1-2, with 8 bases aligning to TRBD1. J lost 5 bases, V lost 8 bases, and 7 bases had no gene match. This CDR3 has 13 residues. Germline V gene sequence: CDR1 PRHDT, CDR2 FYEKMQ (reference sequence).